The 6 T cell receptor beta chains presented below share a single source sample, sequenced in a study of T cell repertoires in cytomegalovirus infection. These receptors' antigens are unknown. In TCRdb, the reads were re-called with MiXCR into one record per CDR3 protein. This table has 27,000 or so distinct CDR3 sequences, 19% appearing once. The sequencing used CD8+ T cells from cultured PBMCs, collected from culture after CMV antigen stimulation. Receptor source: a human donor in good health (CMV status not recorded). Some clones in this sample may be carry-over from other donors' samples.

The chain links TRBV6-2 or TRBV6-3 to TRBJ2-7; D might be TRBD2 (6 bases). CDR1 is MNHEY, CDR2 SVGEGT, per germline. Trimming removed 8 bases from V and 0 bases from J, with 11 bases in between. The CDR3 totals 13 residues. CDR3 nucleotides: TGTGCCAGCCGGGGGTCCCTCTCCTACGAGCAGTACTTC. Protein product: CASRGSLSYEQYF.

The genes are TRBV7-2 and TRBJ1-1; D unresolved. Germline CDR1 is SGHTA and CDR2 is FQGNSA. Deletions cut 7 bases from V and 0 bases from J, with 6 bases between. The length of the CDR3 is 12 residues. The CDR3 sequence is CASKDVNTEAFF. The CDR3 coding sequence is TGTGCCAGCAAGGATGTGAACACTGAAGCTTTCTTT.

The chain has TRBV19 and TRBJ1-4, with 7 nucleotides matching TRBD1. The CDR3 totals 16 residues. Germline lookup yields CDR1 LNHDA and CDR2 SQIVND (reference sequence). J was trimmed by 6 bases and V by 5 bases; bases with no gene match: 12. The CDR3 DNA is TGTGCCAGTAGTGAATACCGGGACAGAAGGGATGAAAAACTGTTTTTT. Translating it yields CASSEYRDRRDEKLFF.

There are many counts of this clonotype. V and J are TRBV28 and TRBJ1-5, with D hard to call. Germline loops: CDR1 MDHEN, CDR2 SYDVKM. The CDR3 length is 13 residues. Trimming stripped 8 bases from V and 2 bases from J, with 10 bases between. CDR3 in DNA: TGTGCCAGCCAGTGGCGCGGCAATCAGCCCCAGCATTTT. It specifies CASQWRGNQPQHF.

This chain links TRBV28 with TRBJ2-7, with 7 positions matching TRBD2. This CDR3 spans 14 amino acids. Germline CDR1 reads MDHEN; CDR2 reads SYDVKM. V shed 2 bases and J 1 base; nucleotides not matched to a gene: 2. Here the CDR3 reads CASSLLADSYEQYF. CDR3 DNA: TGTGCCAGCAGTTTACTAGCGGATTCCTACGAGCAGTACTTC. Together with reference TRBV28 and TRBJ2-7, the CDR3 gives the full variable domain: DVKVTQSSRYLVKRTGEKVFLECVQDMDHENMFWYRQDPGLGLRLIYFSYDVKMKEKGDIPEGYSVSREKKERFSLILESASTNQTSMYLCASSLLADSYEQYFGPGTRLTVT.

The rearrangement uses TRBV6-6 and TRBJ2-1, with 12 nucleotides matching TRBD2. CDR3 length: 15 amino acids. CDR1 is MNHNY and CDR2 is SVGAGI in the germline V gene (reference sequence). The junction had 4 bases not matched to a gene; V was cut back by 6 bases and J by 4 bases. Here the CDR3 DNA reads TGTGCCAGCAGATCTCTAGCGGGAGGGTACAATGAGCAGTTCTTC. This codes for CASRSLAGGYNEQFF.